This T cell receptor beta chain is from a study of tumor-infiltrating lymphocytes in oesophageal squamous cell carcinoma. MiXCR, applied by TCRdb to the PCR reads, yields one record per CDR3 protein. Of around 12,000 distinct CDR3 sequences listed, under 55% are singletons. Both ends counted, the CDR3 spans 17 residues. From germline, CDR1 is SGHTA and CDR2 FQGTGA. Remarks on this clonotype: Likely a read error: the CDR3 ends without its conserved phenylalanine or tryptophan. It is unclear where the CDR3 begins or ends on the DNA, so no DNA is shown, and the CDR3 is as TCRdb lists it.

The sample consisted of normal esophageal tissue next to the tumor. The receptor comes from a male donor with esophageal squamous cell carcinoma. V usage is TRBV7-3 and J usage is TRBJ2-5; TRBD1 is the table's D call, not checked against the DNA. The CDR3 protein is CASSSVGQGESPLHFGN.